The rows below give T cell receptor beta chains drawn from one sample of a study of blood T cells in healthy people across ages. Using its own MiXCR run on the 5' RACE reads, TCRdb lists one record per CDR3 protein. Among about 830,000 distinct CDR3 sequences listed, around 62% were seen once. Sequenced input: blood. The source of these receptors is a man in his thirties or forties in good health. CDR3s include the opening cysteine and the closing phenylalanine or tryptophan. A D gene is named only where the DNA matches it firmly. Not all rows give a size; the values are once, few, many and, for expanded clones, a class.

once | TRBJ2-5 | NA | TRBV6-5 | CASSYRDIQETQYF | TGTGCCAGCAGTTATCGGGACATCCAAGAGACCCAGTACTTC
many | TRBJ1-2 | NA | TRBV20-1 | CSATPNNGFYGYTF | TGCAGTGCTACCCCTAACAACGGGTTCTATGGCTACACCTTC
NA | TRBJ1-4 | TRBD1 | TRBV4-3 | CASSQHRGDSEKLFF | TGCGCCAGCAGCCAACACAGGGGGGACAGTGAAAAACTGTTTTTT
NA | TRBJ2-3 | TRBD1 | TRBV6-1 | CASSETTGGFTDTQYF | TGTGCCAGCAGTGAAACAACAGGGGGTTTCACAGATACGCAGTATTTT
NA | TRBJ1-1 | NA | TRBV25-1 | CASSEYGSDTEAFF | TGTGCCAGCAGTGAATATGGCTCGGACACTGAAGCTTTCTTT
NA | TRBJ1-5 | NA | TRBV5-1 | CASSPGNSNQPQHF | TGCGCCAGCAGCCCGGGTAACAGCAATCAGCCCCAGCATTTT
NA | TRBJ2-1 | TRBD2 | TRBV7-2 | CASSPWGGVRGNEQFF | TGTGCCAGCAGCCCCTGGGGGGGGGTTAGGGGAAATGAGCAGTTCTTC
once | TRBJ1-2 | NA | TRBV4-3 | CASSQDRAALYGYTF | TGCGCCAGCAGCCAAGATAGGGCAGCCTTATATGGCTACACCTTC
few | TRBJ2-1 | TRBD1 | TRBV6-5 | CASSPQGIHNEQFF | TGTGCCAGCAGTCCACAGGGGATCCACAATGAGCAGTTCTTC
few | TRBJ2-7 | NA | TRBV27 | CASSYVGGKSYEQYF | TGTGCCAGCAGTTATGTGGGGGGTAAGTCCTACGAGCAGTACTTC
NA | TRBJ2-2 | NA | TRBV21-1 | CASSKLSADGELFF | TGTGCCAGCAGCAAATTATCGGCGGACGGGGAGCTGTTTTTT
NA | TRBJ2-7 | NA | TRBV20-1 | CSARAWGRSSYEQYF | TGCAGTGCTAGAGCTTGGGGCAGAAGCTCCTACGAGCAGTACTTC
NA | TRBJ2-1 | NA | TRBV2 | CASSVSGDNYNEQFF | TGTGCCAGCAGTGTAAGCGGGGACAACTACAATGAGCAGTTCTTC
NA | TRBJ2-1 | NA | TRBV20-1 | CSASFQEGWRDIHEQFF | TGCAGTGCTAGTTTCCAAGAGGGGTGGCGTGACATTCATGAGCAGTTCTTC
NA | TRBJ1-6 | TRBD1 | TRBV12-3/TRBV12-4 | CASSYVGQGFSSPLHF | TGTGCCAGCAGTTATGTGGGACAGGGATTTAGTTCACCCCTCCACTTT